The 10 T cell receptor beta chains below all came from one sample that was sequenced in a study of T cell responses to AZD1222 COVID-19 vaccine. TCRdb's copy holds only in-frame clones and misses some; the assay was immunoSEQ multiplex PCR. The data contain 70,000 to 85,000 clones, about nine tenths of them singletons. The material sequenced was peripheral blood, taken on day 0 of AZD1222 vaccination. Receptors originate from an adult in good health.

The V and J genes are TRBV7-2 and TRBJ2-7, with D uncertain. V lost 3 bases and J lost 4, with 16 bases in between. Germline lookup yields CDR1 SGHTA and CDR2 FQGNSA. The CDR3 is 15 residues long. Here the CDR3 DNA reads TGTGCCAGCAGCTTGCTAGATCTTCCGCAATACGAGCAGTACTTC. Its protein is CASSLLDLPQYEQYF. The full variable domain, rest sourced from reference TRBV7-2 and TRBJ2-7, is GAGVSQSPSNKVTEKGKDVELRCDPISGHTALYWYRQSLGQGLEFLIYFQGNSAPDKSGLPSDRFSAERTGGSVSTLTIQRTQQEDSAVYLCASSLLDLPQYEQYFGPGTRLTVT.

This clone was counted once. This sequence joins TRBV19 and TRBJ1-1; 12 bases match TRBD1. V was pared by 2 bases and J by 5 bases, with 6 bases of the junction left unmatched. The CDR3 sequence is 16 residues long. Germline V gene data show CDR1 as LNHDA and CDR2 as SQIVND (reference sequence). The CDR3 nucleotides read TGTGCCAGTAGTATACCGGGACAGGGGGCAGGGACTGAAGCTTTCTTT. Translating gives CASSIPGQGAGTEAFF.

The CDR3 is CASSYSGSYGDEQFF. CDR3 in DNA: TGTGCCAGCAGCTATAGCGGGAGTTATGGCGATGAGCAGTTCTTC. The genes are TRBV9 and TRBJ2-1, with 9 bases aligning to TRBD2. Germline assignment: CDR1 SGDLS and CDR2 YYNGEE. Trimming cost V 4 bases and J 8 bases; bases outside gene matches: 10. There are 15 residues in the CDR3.

The chain has TRBV7-8 and TRBJ2-5, with D perhaps TRBD1 (5 bases). Trimming pared 1 base from V and 5 bases from J, leaving 8 bases between. The germline CDR1 and CDR2 sequences are SGHVS and FQNEAQ. The CDR3 totals 13 residues. CDR3 DNA: TGTGCCAGCAGCTTAGGGGGCCGGGAGACCCAGTACTTC. Its translation: CASSLGGRETQYF.

CDR3 nucleotide sequence: TGTGCCAGCAGCCAGATGGGGACTAGCGGGTACACAGATACGCAGTATTTT. Translation: CASSQMGTSGYTDTQYF. The chain joins TRBV3-1 (or the pseudogene TRBV3-2) to TRBJ2-3, with 12 positions matching TRBD2. CDR1 LGHDT and CDR2 YNNKEL come from the germline V gene (reference sequence). CDR3 length equals 17 residues. V dropped 3 bases and J dropped 2; count of bases not matched to a gene: 6.

This rearrangement joins TRBV7-2 to TRBJ2-5, with 10 nucleotides matching TRBD2. This CDR3 region has 15 residues. The junction had 7 bases not matched to a gene; V was cut back by 2 bases and J by 7 bases. Germline V gives CDR1 SGHTA, CDR2 FQGNSA. CDR3 nucleotides: TGTGCCAGCAGCTTACGGGTAGCGGGGGGCGGGACCCAGTACTTC. Protein: CASSLRVAGGGTQYF.

This sequence joins TRBV29-1 and TRBJ1-2; possible D gene TRBD1, 5 bases. The CDR3 is 13 residues long. Per the germline V gene, CDR1 is SQVTM and CDR2 is ANQGSEA. Trimming removed 6 bases at V and 2 bases at J, with 13 bases between. The CDR3 DNA is TGCAGCGTCCTAGGGGTCAAGAACTATGGCTACACCTTC. It translates to CSVLGVKNYGYTF.

The genes are TRBV7-2 and TRBJ1-1, with 9 bases aligning to TRBD1. The CDR3 sequence is 15 residues long. Germline V CDR1 and CDR2: SGHTA, FQGNSA. With 5 bases clipped from V and 7 bases from J, the junction kept 11 bases outside the gene matches. Here the CDR3 reads CASSLTPGQGLEAFF. The CDR3 region has the DNA TGTGCCAGCAGCCTCACCCCGGGACAGGGACTTGAAGCTTTCTTT. The full variable domain, its missing parts supplied by reference TRBV7-2 and TRBJ1-1, is GAGVSQSPSNKVTEKGKDVELRCDPISGHTALYWYRQSLGQGLEFLIYFQGNSAPDKSGLPSDRFSAERTGGSVSTLTIQRTQQEDSAVYLCASSLTPGQGLEAFFGQGTRLTVV.

In its sample, this clone was seen a few times. The chain links TRBV29-1 to TRBJ2-3; D possibly corresponds to TRBD1 (6 bases). Germline-derived CDR1 and CDR2 are SQVTM and ANQGSEA. CDR3 length equals 14 residues. Trimming stripped 3 bases from V and 0 bases from J, with 10 bases between. The CDR3 loop is CSVDQGQSTDTQYF. The CDR3 nucleotides are TGCAGCGTTGATCAGGGGCAGAGCACAGATACGCAGTATTTT.

J is TRBJ2-2 and V is TRBV4-3; D is uncertain. CDR1 is LGHNA, CDR2 YSLEER, per germline. V lost 1 base and J 7 bases, leaving 16 bases between the germline ends. This CDR3 is 16 amino acids long. CDR3 sequence: CASSQGIGERRGELFF. The CDR3 nucleotides are TGCGCCAGCAGCCAAGGGATAGGAGAAAGACGCGGGGAGCTGTTTTTT.